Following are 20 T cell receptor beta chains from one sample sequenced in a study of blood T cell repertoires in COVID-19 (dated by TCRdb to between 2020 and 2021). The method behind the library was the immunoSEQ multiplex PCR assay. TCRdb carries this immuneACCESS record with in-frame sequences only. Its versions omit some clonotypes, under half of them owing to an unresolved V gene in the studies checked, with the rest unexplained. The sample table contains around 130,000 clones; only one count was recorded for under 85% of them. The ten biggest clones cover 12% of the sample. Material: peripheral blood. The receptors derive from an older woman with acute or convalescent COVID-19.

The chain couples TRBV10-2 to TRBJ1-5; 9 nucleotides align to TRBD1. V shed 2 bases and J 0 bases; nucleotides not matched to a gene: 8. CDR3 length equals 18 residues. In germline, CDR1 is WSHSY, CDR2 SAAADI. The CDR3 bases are TGCGCCAGCAGTGAGACAGGGGGCCCCTACCCTAGCAATCAGCCCCAGCATTTT. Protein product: CASSETGGPYPSNQPQHF.

The CDR3 here is CASSLGGSGNTIYF. The DNA for the CDR3 is TGCGCCAGCAGCTTAGGGGGCTCTGGAAACACCATATATTTT. This sequence joins TRBV5-1 and TRBJ1-3; a weak D match, TRBD1 (6 bases). The CDR3 spans 14 residues. V lost 2 bases and J 0 bases, leaving 6 bases between the germline ends. Germline V gene data show CDR1 as SGHRS and CDR2 as YFSETQ.

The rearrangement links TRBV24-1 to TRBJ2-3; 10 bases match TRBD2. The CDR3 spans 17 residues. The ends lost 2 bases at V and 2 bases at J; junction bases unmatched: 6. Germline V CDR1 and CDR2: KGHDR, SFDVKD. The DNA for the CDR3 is TGTGCCACCAGTGATTCGGGGAGCGGGGGGGCCACAGATACGCAGTATTTT. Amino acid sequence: CATSDSGSGGATDTQYF.

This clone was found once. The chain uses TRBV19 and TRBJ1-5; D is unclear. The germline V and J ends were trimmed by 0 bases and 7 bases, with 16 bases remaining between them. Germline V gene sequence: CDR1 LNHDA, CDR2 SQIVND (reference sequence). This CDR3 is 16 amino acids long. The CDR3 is CASSIDLSGRYQPQHF. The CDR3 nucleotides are TGTGCCAGTAGTATAGATCTCAGCGGACGTTACCAGCCCCAGCATTTT.

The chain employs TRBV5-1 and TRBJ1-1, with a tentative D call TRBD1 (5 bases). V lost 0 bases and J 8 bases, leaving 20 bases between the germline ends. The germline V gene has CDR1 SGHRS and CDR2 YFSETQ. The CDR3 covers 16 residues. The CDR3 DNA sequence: TGCGCCAGCAGCTTGGGAGGAGGGTGGAGGGACCCCGAAGCTTTCTTT. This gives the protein CASSLGGGWRDPEAFF.

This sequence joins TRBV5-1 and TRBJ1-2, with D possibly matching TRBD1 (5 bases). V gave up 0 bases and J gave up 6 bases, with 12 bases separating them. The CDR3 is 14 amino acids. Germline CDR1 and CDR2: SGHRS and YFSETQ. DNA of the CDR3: TGCGCCAGCAGCTTGGTAGGGGAACGGGATGGCTACACCTTC. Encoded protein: CASSLVGERDGYTF.

CDR3: CAITSGQGMAGELFF. DNA for the CDR3: TGTGCCATCACCTCGGGACAGGGAATGGCCGGGGAGCTGTTTTTT. V is TRBV10-3 and J is TRBJ2-2, with 9 positions matching TRBD1. The CDR3 totals 15 residues. The germline V gene has CDR1 ENHRY and CDR2 SYGVKD. The V and J ends lost 7 bases and 6 bases, in that order; junction bases with no gene match: 9.

In DNA form, the CDR3 reads TGTGCCAGTTGGAGGGCAGGGGGGAGAAACACCATATATTTT. This sequence encodes CASWRAGGRNTIYF. The chain uses TRBV6-5 and TRBJ1-3; TRBD1 aligns across 7 bases. This CDR3 region has 14 residues. Germline V CDR1 and CDR2: MNHEY, SVGAGI. J was trimmed by 5 bases and V by 9 bases; bases with no gene match: 10.

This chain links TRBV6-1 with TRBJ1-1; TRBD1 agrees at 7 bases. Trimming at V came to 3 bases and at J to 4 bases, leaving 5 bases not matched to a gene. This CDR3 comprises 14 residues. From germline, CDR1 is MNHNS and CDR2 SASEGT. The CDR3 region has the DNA TGTGCCAGCAGTGACACAGGGGTTGGCACTGAAGCTTTCTTT. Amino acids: CASSDTGVGTEAFF.

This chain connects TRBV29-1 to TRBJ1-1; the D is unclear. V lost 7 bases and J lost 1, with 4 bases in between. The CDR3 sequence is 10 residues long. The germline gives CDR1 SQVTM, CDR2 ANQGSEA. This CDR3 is CSAKNTEAFF. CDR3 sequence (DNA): TGCAGCGCCAAGAACACTGAAGCTTTCTTT.

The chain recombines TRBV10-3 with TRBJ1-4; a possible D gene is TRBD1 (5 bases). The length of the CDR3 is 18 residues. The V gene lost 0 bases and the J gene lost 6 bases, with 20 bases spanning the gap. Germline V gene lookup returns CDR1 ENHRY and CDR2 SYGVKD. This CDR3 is CAISESPAPGRGDEKLFF. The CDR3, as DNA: TGTGCCATCAGTGAGTCGCCCGCCCCAGGGCGGGGAGATGAAAAACTGTTTTTT.

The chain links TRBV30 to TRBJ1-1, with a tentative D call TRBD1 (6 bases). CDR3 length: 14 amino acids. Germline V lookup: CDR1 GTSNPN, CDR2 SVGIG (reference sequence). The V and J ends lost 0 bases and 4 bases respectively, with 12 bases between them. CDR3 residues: CAWSVRRGTTEAFF. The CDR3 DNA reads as TGTGCCTGGAGTGTCCGCAGGGGAACCACTGAAGCTTTCTTT.

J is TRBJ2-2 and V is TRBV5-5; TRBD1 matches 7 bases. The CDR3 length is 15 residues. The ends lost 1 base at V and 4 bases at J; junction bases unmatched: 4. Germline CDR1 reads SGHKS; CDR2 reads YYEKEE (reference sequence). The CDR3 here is CASSLTTGVTGELFF. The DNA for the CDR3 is TGTGCCAGCAGCTTGACTACAGGGGTCACCGGGGAGCTGTTTTTT.

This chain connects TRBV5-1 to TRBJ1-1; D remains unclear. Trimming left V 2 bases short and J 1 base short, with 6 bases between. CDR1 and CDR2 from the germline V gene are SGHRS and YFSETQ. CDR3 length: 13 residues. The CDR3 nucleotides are TGCGCCAGCAGCTTTACAGAGAACACTGAAGCTTTCTTT. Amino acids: CASSFTENTEAFF.

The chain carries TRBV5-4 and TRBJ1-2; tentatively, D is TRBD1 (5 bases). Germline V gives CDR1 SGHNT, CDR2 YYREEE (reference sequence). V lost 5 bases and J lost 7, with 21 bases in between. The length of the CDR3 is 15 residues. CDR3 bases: TGTGCCAGCAGAGGGGCAACTCGGCAGGGTGGTGGCTACACCTTC. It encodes CASRGATRQGGGYTF.

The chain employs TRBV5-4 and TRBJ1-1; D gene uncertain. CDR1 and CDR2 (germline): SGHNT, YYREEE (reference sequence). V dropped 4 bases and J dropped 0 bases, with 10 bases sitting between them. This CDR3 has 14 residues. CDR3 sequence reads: CASSVQAMNTEAFF. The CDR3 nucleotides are TGTGCCAGCAGCGTACAAGCGATGAACACTGAAGCTTTCTTT.

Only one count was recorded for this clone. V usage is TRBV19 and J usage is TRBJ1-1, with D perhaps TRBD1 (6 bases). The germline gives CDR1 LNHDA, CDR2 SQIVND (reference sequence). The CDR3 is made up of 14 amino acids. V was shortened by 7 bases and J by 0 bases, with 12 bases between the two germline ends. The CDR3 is CASTPRQVNTEAFF. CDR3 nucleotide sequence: TGTGCCAGTACCCCTAGACAGGTGAACACTGAAGCTTTCTTT.

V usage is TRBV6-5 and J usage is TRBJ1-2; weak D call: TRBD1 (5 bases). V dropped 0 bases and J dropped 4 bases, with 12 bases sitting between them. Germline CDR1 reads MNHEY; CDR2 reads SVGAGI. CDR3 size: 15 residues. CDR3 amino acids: CASSYSIMQGYGYTF. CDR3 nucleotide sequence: TGTGCCAGCAGTTACTCGATTATGCAGGGCTATGGCTACACCTTC.

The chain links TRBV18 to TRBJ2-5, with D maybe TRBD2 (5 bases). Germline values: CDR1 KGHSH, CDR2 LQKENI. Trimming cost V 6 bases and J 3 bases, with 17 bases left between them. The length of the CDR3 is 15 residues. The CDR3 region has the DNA TGTGCCAGCTCTCTCACGGACTTGATTAAAGAGACCCAGTACTTC. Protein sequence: CASSLTDLIKETQYF.

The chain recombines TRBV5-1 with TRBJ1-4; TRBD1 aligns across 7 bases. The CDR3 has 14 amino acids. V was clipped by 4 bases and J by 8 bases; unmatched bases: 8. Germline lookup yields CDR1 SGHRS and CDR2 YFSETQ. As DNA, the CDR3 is TGCGCCAGCAGCCGGACAGGCGGGGAGGAAAAACTGTTTTTT. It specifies CASSRTGGEEKLFF.